This T cell receptor beta chain was documented in a study of control samples from healthy donors and cancer patients. Profiling relied on immunoSEQ multiplex PCR, and the TCRdb table lists in-frame clones only, not all of them. This sample has approximately 35,000 clones, with 90% to 95% found just once. This clone was seen only once. CDR1 is SGHTA, CDR2 FQGNSA, per germline. The V and J ends lost 4 bases and 5 bases, in that order; junction bases with no gene match: 5. The CDR3 loop spans 14 amino acids. The receptor's source is a man aged 40-55 years with colorectal cancer. This chain links TRBV7-2 with TRBJ1-2; 9 nucleotides line up with TRBD1. The specimen was PBMCs. The CDR3 sequence: CASSSDRGGYGYTF. CDR3 sequence (DNA): TGTGCCAGCAGCTCCGACAGGGGGGGGTATGGCTACACCTTC.